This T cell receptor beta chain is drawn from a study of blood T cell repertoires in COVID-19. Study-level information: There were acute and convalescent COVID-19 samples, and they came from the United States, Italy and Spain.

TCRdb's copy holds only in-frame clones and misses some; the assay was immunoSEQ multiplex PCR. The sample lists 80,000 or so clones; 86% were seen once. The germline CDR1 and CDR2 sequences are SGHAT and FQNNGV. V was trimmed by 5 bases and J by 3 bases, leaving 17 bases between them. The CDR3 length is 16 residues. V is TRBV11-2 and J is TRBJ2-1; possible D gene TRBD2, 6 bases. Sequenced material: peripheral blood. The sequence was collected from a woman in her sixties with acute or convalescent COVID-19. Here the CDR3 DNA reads TGTGCCAGCAGCCCAGGGCTGGGGACTGGCTACAATGAGCAGTTCTTC. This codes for CASSPGLGTGYNEQFF.